These T cell receptor beta chains were read from a single sample in a study of shared clonotypes between healthy human individuals. TCRdb's table, derived via immunoSEQ multiplex PCR, lists solely in-frame clones and lacks some. The sample carries approximately 2,300,000 clones, approximately 90% recorded once. Material for sequencing was naive CD4+ T cells from PBMCs. The source is a man younger than 35 in good health. Some clones in this sample may be carry-over from other donors' samples. The CDR3 runs from the conserved cysteine through the conserved F or W. Each record gives: V gene, clone size, D gene, J gene, CDR3 DNA, CDR3 protein. The D gene is left open where the match is weak. Size is stated for part of the rows, as once, few or many counts, or as a class when the clone is expanded.

V: TRBV7-3; size: -; D: TRBD1; J: TRBJ2-5; DNA: TGTGCCAGCAGCTTAATACAGGGGACCCAAGAGACCCAGTACTTC; CDR3: CASSLIQGTQETQYF
V: TRBV7-2; size: -; D: TRBD2; J: TRBJ2-5; DNA: TGTGCCAGCAGCTTAGTCTGGCTAGCGGGAGGGCAAGAGACCCAGTACTTC; CDR3: CASSLVWLAGGQETQYF
V: TRBV11-2; size: -; D: -; J: TRBJ2-3; DNA: TGTGCCAGCAGCTCTAGTTCTGATACGCAGTATTTT; CDR3: CASSSSSDTQYF
V: TRBV7-2; size: -; D: TRBD2; J: TRBJ2-4; DNA: TGTGCCAGCAGCTTAGCGGGGGGGACGGGAAACATTCAGTACTTC; CDR3: CASSLAGGTGNIQYF
V: TRBV2; size: -; D: -; J: TRBJ2-7; DNA: TGTGCCAGCAGTCTCAGATCGGGACCGCTATCGTACGAGCAGTACTTC; CDR3: CASSLRSGPLSYEQYF
V: TRBV7-9; size: -; D: -; J: TRBJ1-1; DNA: TGTGCCAGCAGGCTACAGGGCGGGAGCACTGAAGCTTTCTTT; CDR3: CASRLQGGSTEAFF
V: TRBV9; size: -; D: -; J: TRBJ1-3; DNA: TGTGCCAGCAGCGTACAGACTGGAAACACCATATATTTT; CDR3: CASSVQTGNTIYF
V: TRBV19; size: -; D: -; J: TRBJ2-7; DNA: TGTGCCAGTCGGGACGGCCCCTCGGGTAATTACGAGCAGTACTTC; CDR3: CASRDGPSGNYEQYF
V: TRBV6-4; size: -; D: TRBD1; J: TRBJ2-1; DNA: TGTGCCAGCAGTGAAGGGACAGGGGGCGGGAATGAGCAGTTCTTC; CDR3: CASSEGTGGGNEQFF
V: TRBV5-1; size: -; D: -; J: TRBJ1-1; DNA: TGCGCCAGCAGCTTGATGGGGGCGGACACTGAAGCTTTCTTT; CDR3: CASSLMGADTEAFF
V: TRBV4-1; size: -; D: -; J: TRBJ1-4; DNA: TGCGCCAGCAGCCCAAATGAACCAGGGGAAAAACTGTTTTTT; CDR3: CASSPNEPGEKLFF
V: TRBV6-1; size: -; D: -; J: TRBJ1-3; DNA: TGTGCCAGCAGAGTAACAGATTCTGGAAACACCATATATTTT; CDR3: CASRVTDSGNTIYF
V: TRBV9; size: -; D: -; J: TRBJ2-7; DNA: TGTGCCAGCAGCGTCGGAGGGGGGGACCCCTACGAGCAGTACTTC; CDR3: CASSVGGGDPYEQYF
V: TRBV6-6; size: -; D: -; J: TRBJ2-1; DNA: TGTGCCAGCAGTTACGAGATCTACAATGAGCAGTTCTTC; CDR3: CASSYEIYNEQFF
V: TRBV7-9; size: -; D: -; J: TRBJ1-3; DNA: TGTGCCAGCAGCCGAGAGGAGCAGGGCTCTGGAAACACCATATATTTT; CDR3: CASSREEQGSGNTIYF
V: TRBV12-5; size: once; D: -; J: TRBJ2-2; DNA: TGTGCTAGTGGTTTATGGCGGGGACCGAACACCGGGGAGCTGTTTTTT; CDR3: CASGLWRGPNTGELFF
V: TRBV7-3; size: -; D: -; J: TRBJ2-1; DNA: TGTGCCAGCAGCTTAGCATGGAGCTCCTACAATGAGCAGTTCTTC; CDR3: CASSLAWSSYNEQFF
V: TRBV4-1; size: -; D: TRBD1; J: TRBJ1-4; DNA: TGCGCCAGCACCTTACAGGGGGCATTAGGTGAAAAACTGTTTTTT; CDR3: CASTLQGALGEKLFF
V: TRBV28; size: -; D: -; J: TRBJ1-2; DNA: TGTGCCAGCAGTTTTGGGCAGTATGGCTACACCTTC; CDR3: CASSFGQYGYTF
V: TRBV15; size: few; D: -; J: TRBJ1-1; DNA: TGTGCCACCATGGAAGGGGAAACTGAAGCTTTCTTT; CDR3: CATMEGETEAFF
V: TRBV9; size: -; D: -; J: TRBJ1-5; DNA: TGTGCCAGCAGCGTAGATGGGTCGGTCGGTAGGCCCCAGCATTTT; CDR3: CASSVDGSVGRPQHF
V: TRBV6-4; size: -; D: -; J: TRBJ1-2; DNA: TGTGCCAGCAGTGACACCCCACAGGCCAACTATGGCTACACCTTC; CDR3: CASSDTPQANYGYTF
V: TRBV9; size: -; D: -; J: TRBJ2-3; DNA: TGTGCCAGCAGCGGCTACTACACAGATACGCAGTATTTT; CDR3: CASSGYYTDTQYF
V: TRBV4-3; size: -; D: -; J: TRBJ1-1; DNA: TGCGCCAGCAGCCAGGCCGTAACAGGATACACTGAAGCTTTCTTT; CDR3: CASSQAVTGYTEAFF
V: TRBV5-1; size: -; D: -; J: TRBJ1-2; DNA: TGCGCCAGCAGTCCGACTACCACCCCCGGTGGCTACACCTTC; CDR3: CASSPTTTPGGYTF
V: TRBV10-1; size: -; D: TRBD2; J: TRBJ2-1; DNA: TGCGCCAGCAGTGAGGGTGGGAGGGGTGTATACAATGAGCAGTTCTTC; CDR3: CASSEGGRGVYNEQFF
V: TRBV2; size: -; D: TRBD1; J: TRBJ1-2; DNA: TGTGCCAGCCCCAGTAAGACAGGGTTAGGCTACACCTTC; CDR3: CASPSKTGLGYTF
V: TRBV6-1; size: -; D: -; J: TRBJ1-2; DNA: TGTGCCAGCAGTAATGGGGGGGGGTTGGACTATGGCTACACCTTC; CDR3: CASSNGGGLDYGYTF
V: TRBV6-5; size: -; D: -; J: TRBJ1-6; DNA: TGTGCCAGCACCTTCCGGGACGGCAATTCACCCCTCCACTTT; CDR3: CASTFRDGNSPLHF
V: TRBV7-9; size: -; D: -; J: TRBJ1-1; DNA: TGTGCCAGCAGCTTAGTCCAGGCGAACACTGAAGCTTTCTTT; CDR3: CASSLVQANTEAFF
V: TRBV2; size: -; D: -; J: TRBJ2-2; DNA: TGTGCCAGCAGATCCGGGACTGTGAACACCGGGGAGCTGTTTTTT; CDR3: CASRSGTVNTGELFF
V: TRBV5-4; size: -; D: -; J: TRBJ1-2; DNA: TGTGCCAGCAGCCCATCCCCAGGGACCGGCTACACCTTC; CDR3: CASSPSPGTGYTF
V: TRBV19; size: -; D: -; J: TRBJ1-2; DNA: TGTGCCAGTAGTATAGATCGGGGGATCGGCTACACCTTC; CDR3: CASSIDRGIGYTF
V: TRBV5-6; size: once; D: -; J: TRBJ1-2; DNA: TGTGCCAGCAGCTTATGGTCCGGCAGGGTAAACTATGGCTACACCTTC; CDR3: CASSLWSGRVNYGYTF
V: TRBV11-3; size: -; D: TRBD2; J: TRBJ2-3; DNA: TGTGCCAGCAGCTCGGGACTAGCGGGAGAGGGAGATACGCAGTATTTT; CDR3: CASSSGLAGEGDTQYF
V: TRBV5-1; size: -; D: -; J: TRBJ2-1; DNA: TGCGCCAGCAGCTTGGCCTTAGGGTCCGGCAATGAGCAGTTCTTC; CDR3: CASSLALGSGNEQFF
V: TRBV5-4; size: -; D: -; J: TRBJ1-1; DNA: TGTGCCAGCAGCTCGGCCCCCACTGAAGCTTTCTTT; CDR3: CASSSAPTEAFF
V: TRBV6-6; size: -; D: -; J: TRBJ2-1; DNA: TGTGCCAGCAGTAATCGTATTACAGGGAGAAATGAGCAGTTCTTC; CDR3: CASSNRITGRNEQFF
V: TRBV9; size: -; D: -; J: TRBJ2-3; DNA: TGTGCCAGCTCACGGGGGCCAGCTACTAGCACAGATACGCAGTATTTT; CDR3: CASSRGPATSTDTQYF
V: TRBV5-4; size: -; D: TRBD2; J: TRBJ2-5; DNA: TGTGCCAGCAGCTCCCCGACGGGGGGGGAGACCCAGTACTTC; CDR3: CASSSPTGGETQYF
V: TRBV5-1; size: once; D: -; J: TRBJ2-3; DNA: TGCGCCAGCAGCTTGGGGAGCTCCCCAGATACGCAGTATTTT; CDR3: CASSLGSSPDTQYF
V: TRBV30; size: -; D: TRBD2; J: TRBJ2-7; DNA: TGTGCCTGGGGCCCCCTAGATAGTAGCGGGGCTTACGAGCAGTACTTC; CDR3: CAWGPLDSSGAYEQYF
V: TRBV7-6; size: -; D: -; J: TRBJ1-1; DNA: TGTGCCAGCAGCCCCCGGACCGACTTGAACACTGAAGCTTTCTTT; CDR3: CASSPRTDLNTEAFF
V: TRBV7-2; size: -; D: -; J: TRBJ2-1; DNA: TGTGCCTGCATTGGGGGGAGCCCCTACAATGAGCAGTTCTTC; CDR3: CACIGGSPYNEQFF
V: TRBV23-1; size: -; D: -; J: TRBJ1-5; DNA: TGCGCCAGCAGTCAAAACGATGGGGGCAATCAGCCCCAGCATTTT; CDR3: CASSQNDGGNQPQHF
V: TRBV2; size: -; D: -; J: TRBJ1-1; DNA: TGTGCCAGTCAGCCCCACCCAGCGGACACTGAAGCTTTCTTT; CDR3: CASQPHPADTEAFF
V: TRBV28; size: -; D: -; J: TRBJ1-5; DNA: TGTGCCAGCAGTTTGCTTATCGGTAGGGGGGCCGATCAGCCCCAGCATTTT; CDR3: CASSLLIGRGADQPQHF